This passage covers 14 T cell receptor beta chains from one sample sequenced in a study of beta chain features in type 1 diabetes. The study reverse transcribed the entire isolated RNA, so it sequenced expressed TCRB transcripts. The method was immunoSEQ multiplex PCR; TCRdb's version includes in-frame clones alone and lacks a portion of them. The table includes nearly 700,000 clones, 13% detected once. Study-level findings and limits: When Type 1 diabetes patients were examined, their TCRB CDR3s proved moderately but significantly shorter in all four CD4+ subsets.

The antigens these receptors bind are not known. Sequencing was performed on naive CD4+ T cells from blood. The receptor source for this set is a man between 18 and 35 years old with type 1 diabetes.

The genes are TRBV30 and TRBJ2-7; tentatively, D is TRBD2 (7 bases). Trimming stripped 8 bases from V and 0 bases from J, with 14 bases between. Germline V lookup: CDR1 GTSNPN, CDR2 SVGIG (reference sequence). The CDR3 is made up of 13 amino acids. In nucleotides, the CDR3 is TGTGCCGGAGGGGGGGACAACTCCTACGAGCAGTACTTC. Residues: CAGGGDNSYEQYF.

The rearrangement joins TRBV6-6 to TRBJ1-1; perhaps TRBD1 as D (5 bases). CDR1 is MNHNY, CDR2 SVGAGI, per germline (reference sequence). V dropped 7 bases and J dropped 10 bases, with 19 bases sitting between them. The CDR3 loop spans 13 amino acids. The CDR3 region has the DNA TGTGCCAGCACCCCGGCGGCGGAAAGGGGAGCTTTCTTT. Translating gives CASTPAAERGAFF.

This chain connects TRBV28 to TRBJ2-5; tentatively, D is TRBD2 (6 bases). CDR3 length: 13 amino acids. With 3 bases removed from V and 7 bases from J, the gap between germline ends came to 12 bases. Germline CDR1 is MDHEN and CDR2 is SYDVKM. CDR3 in amino acids: CASSFGGVVTQYF. The CDR3 DNA follows: TGTGCCAGCAGTTTCGGGGGAGTGGTGACCCAGTACTTC.

This clone showed up just a few times. The chain couples TRBV19 to TRBJ2-5, with TRBD2 matching over 14 bases. V was clipped by 5 bases and J by 3 bases; unmatched bases: 8. The germline gives CDR1 LNHDA, CDR2 SQIVND (reference sequence). CDR3 size: 17 residues. In DNA form, the CDR3 reads TGTGCCAGTAGTCCGGGACTAGCGGGGGCGAGAAAAGAGACCCAGTACTTC. Translating gives CASSPGLAGARKETQYF. The full variable domain, completed using reference TRBV19 and TRBJ2-5, is DGGITQSPKYLFRKEGQNVTLSCEQNLNHDAMYWYRQDPGQGLRLIYYSQIVNDFQKGDIAEGYSVSREKKESFPLTVTSAQKNPTAFYLCASSPGLAGARKETQYFGPGTRLLVL.

This clone occurred a few times. Different DNA sequences within this sample yield the same CDR3. The rearrangement links TRBV30 to TRBJ1-2, with no clear D. Between the trimmed V and J ends, which lost 4 bases and 4 bases, there was a span of 10 bases. CDR3 length: 12 residues. The germline gives CDR1 GTSNPN, CDR2 SVGIG (reference sequence). The CDR3 DNA is TGTGCCTGGACAGGTACCGGCTATGGCTACACCTTC. Its translation: CAWTGTGYGYTF.

In its sample, this clone was seen a few times. This rearrangement joins TRBV7-9 to TRBJ2-3, with 12 bases matching TRBD2. The J segment lost 2 bases and the V segment lost 5 bases, leaving 11 bases of the junction unmatched. The CDR3 consists of 18 residues. The germline V gene encodes CDR1 SEHNR and CDR2 FQNEAQ (reference sequence). For the CDR3, the DNA is TGTGCCAGCAGCCTTCTAGCGGGGGGGCCTAAAGACACAGATACGCAGTATTTT. It codes for CASSLLAGGPKDTDTQYF.

The chain employs TRBV7-9 and TRBJ1-4; D remains unclear. Germline lookup yields CDR1 SEHNR and CDR2 FQNEAQ (reference sequence). V gave up 5 bases and J gave up 8 bases, with 15 bases separating them. The CDR3 contains 14 residues. The CDR3 sequence: CASSNSPQWEKLFF. In DNA form, the CDR3 reads TGTGCCAGCAGCAACAGCCCCCAGTGGGAAAAACTGTTTTTT.

This clone came up a few times. The gene calls are TRBV2 and TRBJ1-4, with D possibly matching TRBD1 (6 bases). Trimming cost V 8 bases and J 7 bases, with 17 bases left between them. Germline V gene lookup returns CDR1 SNHLY and CDR2 FYNNEI. The CDR3 has 14 residues. The CDR3: CASGWSGASEKLFF. CDR3 DNA: TGTGCCAGCGGTTGGTCGGGGGCTAGTGAAAAACTGTTTTTT.

In this sample, this clone turned up a few times. The CDR3 loop reads CASTPGQGDSPLHF. The CDR3 DNA reads as TGTGCCAGCACTCCGGGACAAGGCGATTCACCCCTCCACTTT. This chain connects TRBV28 to TRBJ1-6, with TRBD1 as a possible D gene (6 bases). The CDR3 is 14 residues long. V lost 7 bases to trimming and J lost 8 bases, with 15 bases between them. Germline V lookup: CDR1 MDHEN, CDR2 SYDVKM. The variable domain in full, with the rest retrieved from reference TRBV28 and TRBJ1-6, is DVKVTQSSRYLVKRTGEKVFLECVQDMDHENMFWYRQDPGLGLRLIYFSYDVKMKEKGDIPEGYSVSREKKERFSLILESASTNQTSMYLCASTPGQGDSPLHFGNGTRLTVT.

In this sample, this clone turned up a few times. The chain uses TRBV27 and TRBJ1-5; 7 bases are a match to TRBD1. Losses at the gene ends were 5 bases for V and 8 bases for J; bases not matched to a gene: 6. Germline CDR1 MNHEY, CDR2 SMNVEV (reference sequence). The CDR3 sequence is 13 residues long. CDR3 DNA: TGTGCCAGCAGTGTGACAGGGAAGGAGCCCCAGCATTTT. It translates to CASSVTGKEPQHF.

The V and J genes are TRBV5-4 and TRBJ2-3, with 10 bases matching TRBD1. The CDR3 runs to 16 residues. J was trimmed by 3 bases and V by 3 bases; bases with no gene match: 7. The germline gives CDR1 SGHNT, CDR2 YYREEE (reference sequence). CDR3 residues: CASSSGTGEGTDTQYF. For the CDR3, the DNA is TGTGCCAGCAGCTCCGGGACAGGGGAGGGGACAGATACGCAGTATTTT.

The table lists this clone with a few counts. The sample has other DNA sequences that encode this CDR3 too. V is TRBV30 and J is TRBJ1-1; D unclear. CDR3 length: 11 residues. In germline, CDR1 is GTSNPN, CDR2 SVGIG (reference sequence). V was pared by 2 bases and J by 3 bases, with 4 bases between. CDR3 loop: CAWSLDTEAFF. Written as DNA, the CDR3 is TGTGCCTGGAGTCTAGACACTGAAGCTTTCTTT.

The chain is built from TRBV30 and TRBJ1-5, with D unresolved. CDR1 and CDR2 from the germline V gene are GTSNPN and SVGIG (reference sequence). The CDR3 consists of 15 residues. Trimming cost V 0 bases and J 4 bases, with 13 bases left between them. The CDR3 loop reads CAWSVRLVSNQPQHF. The DNA for the CDR3 is TGTGCCTGGAGTGTAAGGCTAGTCTCTAATCAGCCCCAGCATTTT.

This clone showed up just a few times. The rearrangement uses TRBV23-1 and TRBJ1-2; TRBD1 matches 9 bases. TRBV23-1 has ORF status, its function being uncertain. The CDR3 is 15 residues long. The V segment lost 4 bases and the J segment 4 bases; nucleotides outside the gene matches: 7. This CDR3 reads CASSPQTGGCYGYTF. CDR3 DNA: TGCGCCAGCAGTCCTCAGACAGGGGGATGCTATGGCTACACCTTC.